The source of this T cell receptor (beta chain) is a study of T cells in Graves' hyperthyroidism and ophthalmopathy (dated by TCRdb to between 2018 and 2021). General notes on the study: Peripheral blood was sampled at the time of initial diagnosis, prior to any treatment. To identify distinguishing TCR V-J signatures, a discovery cohort of roughly 100 patients was used, comprising 43 with Graves' ophthalmopathy and around 57 with stable Graves' hyperthyroidism. Prospective prediction of ophthalmopathy was tested in an independent validation cohort consisting of 18 hyperthyroidism patients and around 16 patients who later progressed to ophthalmopathy. The roughly 100 discovery patients were divided at random into training and test sets in a 7:3 ratio. Thyroid tissue and blood T-cell repertoires from six Graves' hyperthyroidism patients were also compared in the study. Once sampling was done, hyperthyroidism patients were given methimazole at a starting dose of 30 mg daily, whereas ophthalmopathy patients were given high-dose intravenous methylprednisolone. TCR Vbeta CDR3 sequencing of 130 to 150 peripheral blood samples (over 40 ophthalmopathy, about 75 hyperthyroidism and roughly 17 progressor patients) is reported in the paper. Results and caveats for the whole study, not just this receptor: Ophthalmopathy was separated from stable hyperthyroidism by a 13 V-J signature model, with approximately 85% sensitivity and about 81% specificity obtained in cross-validation and 80%/75% obtained in testing. In validation, the model predicted progression to ophthalmopathy a median of about 6 months before onset, with roughly 70% sensitivity and around 76% specificity. No statistical method was used to fix the sample size in advance, and group allocation was not hidden from the investigators. Most expanded thyroid clonotypes (frequency above 0.001) were also detected in blood, a finding suggesting that blood repertoires may reflect thyroid immune responses.

Amplification of TCR beta CDR3 regions was carried out from RNA transcripts. The first round of RT-PCR for the TCR CDR3 was performed with the HTBI primer set and the Qiagen OneStep RT-PCR kit. Libraries were constructed in a second round of multiplex PCR, after which size selection and purification were performed. The libraries were sequenced on an Illumina HiSeq2000 using paired-end 100 bp reads. As for how the authors treated the data: SOAPnuke was used to process the raw data, throwing out any read that contained adapters or uncalled bases, had a mean Phred below 15, or lacked an exact constant-primer or identifier match. High-quality paired reads were merged using COPE v1.2.5, and each unique nucleotide sequence was defined as a clonotype. MiTCR v1.1 was used to align the clonotypes against IMGT TRBV, TRBD and TRBJ reference segments. Analysis was restricted to V-J combinations with a frequency above 0.0001, which covered just over 98% of repertoires. A TCS score was defined as the ratio of F50 (clonal expansion) to E x V (chaos), with BLOSUM62-based TCRdist applied between CDR3 peptides within each V-J. Welch's t-statistics and random forest reduced fewer than 600 V-J features to under 15, which were used in a naive Bayes classifier (R e1071). TCRdb took the public reads, trimmed them with fastp at Q25, ran MiXCR for clone calling and kept in-frame beta chains. Rows are unified per CDR3 protein, each entry keeping the most common DNA and genes. The V and J calls and clone size come from TCRdb's table, not from the authors' own analysis. For this sample the table gives hundreds of thousands of distinct CDR3 sequences, of which less than 25% were detected only once. Under 35% of the sample is taken by the ten largest.

Looking up the germline V gene (reference sequence) yields CDR1 LGHDT and CDR2 YNNKEL. The CDR3 runs 16 amino acids, cysteine and phenylalanine included. The entry retains the CDR3 DNA only, 48 bases that are in frame from base 1. In the ophthalmopathy patients, disease was moderately to severely active, with a Clinical Activity Score of 3 or more, a NOSPECS grade of 4 or more, and a duration of less than 3 months. Patients with uncontrolled infections, other autoimmune diseases, pregnancy or lactation were excluded. Clinical symptoms, serum thyroxine and TRAb, thyroid ultrasound, and orbital computed tomography formed the basis for the diagnoses. PBMCs were isolated from about 10 ml of fresh peripheral blood by Ficoll-Paque density gradient centrifugation. Total RNA was extracted with Trizol reagent, and quality was checked on an Agilent 2100 Bioanalyzer. A remark on this clonotype: The antigen it binds to is not known. The junction departs from germline at one end; a sequencing error may be responsible.

The sequence was collected from a man aged 30 to 45 with Graves' ophthalmopathy. The chain couples TRBV3-1 to TRBJ2-7; TRBD2 matches 8 bases in the middle. The sequenced sample was blood. DNA sequence: TGTGCCAACAGCCAAGAGGCGGGGGGCAGGTCCTACGAGCAGTACTTC. Translated, it gives CANSQEAGGRSYEQYF.